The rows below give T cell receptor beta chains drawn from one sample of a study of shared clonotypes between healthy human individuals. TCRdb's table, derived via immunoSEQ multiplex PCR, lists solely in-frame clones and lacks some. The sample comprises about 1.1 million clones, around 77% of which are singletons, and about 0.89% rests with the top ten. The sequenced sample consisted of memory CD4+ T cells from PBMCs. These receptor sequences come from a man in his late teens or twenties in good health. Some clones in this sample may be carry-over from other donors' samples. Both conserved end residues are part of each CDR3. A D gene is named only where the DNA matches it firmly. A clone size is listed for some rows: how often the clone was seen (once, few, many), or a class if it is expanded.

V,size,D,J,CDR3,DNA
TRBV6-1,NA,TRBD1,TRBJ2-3,CASRGRGPGDTQYF,TGTGCCAGCAGGGGCAGGGGGCCTGGAGATACGCAGTATTTT
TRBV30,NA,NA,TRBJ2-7,CAWSEGEPPPEQYF,TGTGCCTGGAGTGAGGGGGAGCCTCCTCCCGAGCAGTACTTC
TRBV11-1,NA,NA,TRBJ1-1,CASSPRLDPNTEAFF,TGTGCCAGCAGCCCCAGGTTGGATCCGAACACTGAAGCTTTCTTT
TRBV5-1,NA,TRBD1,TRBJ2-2,CASSLAIWYRGTGELFF,TGCGCCAGCAGCTTGGCCATTTGGTACAGGGGCACCGGGGAGCTGTTTTTT
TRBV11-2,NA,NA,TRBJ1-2,CASSANGTDDFSGYTF,TGTGCCAGCAGCGCGAACGGAACGGACGATTTCTCTGGCTACACCTTC
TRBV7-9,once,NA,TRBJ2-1,CASSPVGGNNEQFF,TGTGCCAGCAGCCCCGTGGGGGGAAACAATGAGCAGTTCTTC
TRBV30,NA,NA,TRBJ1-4,CAWSRVQGTGEKLFF,TGTGCCTGGAGTAGGGTCCAGGGAACGGGTGAAAAACTGTTTTTT
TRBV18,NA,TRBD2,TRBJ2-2,CASSPLAGRNTGELFF,TGTGCCAGCTCACCCCTAGCGGGACGCAACACCGGGGAGCTGTTTTTT
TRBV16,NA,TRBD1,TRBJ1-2,CASSPGGQNYGYTF,TGTGCCAGCAGCCCCGGGGGACAGAACTATGGCTACACCTTC
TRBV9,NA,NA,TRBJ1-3,CASSAGLSDTIYF,TGTGCCAGCAGCGCGGGGTTGTCGGACACCATATATTTT
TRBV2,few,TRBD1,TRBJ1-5,CASSGDRDSNQPQHF,TGTGCCAGCAGTGGGGACAGGGACAGCAATCAGCCCCAGCATTTT
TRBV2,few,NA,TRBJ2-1,CASSPRDPTSSEQFF,TGTGCCAGCAGTCCCCGGGACCCCACCTCCTCTGAGCAGTTCTTC
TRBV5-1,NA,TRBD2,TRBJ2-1,CASSLEASGSSYNEQFF,TGCGCCAGCAGCTTGGAGGCTAGCGGGAGTTCCTACAATGAGCAGTTCTTC
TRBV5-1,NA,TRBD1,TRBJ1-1,CASSLGLGQLNTEAFF,TGCGCCAGCAGCTTGGGATTGGGACAGCTGAACACTGAAGCTTTCTTT
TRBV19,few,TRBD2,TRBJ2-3,CASSTPSGRALLTDTQYF,TGTGCCAGTAGTACCCCTAGCGGGAGGGCCCTGTTGACAGATACGCAGTATTTT
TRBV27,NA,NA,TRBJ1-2,CASRKQDRDGYTF,TGTGCCAGCAGAAAACAGGATCGGGATGGCTACACCTTC
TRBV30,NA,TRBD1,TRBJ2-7,CAWRDRGSSYEQYF,TGTGCCTGGCGAGACAGGGGTTCCTCCTACGAGCAGTACTTC
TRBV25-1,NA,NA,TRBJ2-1,CASSEYPSAPNEQFF,TGTGCCAGCAGTGAATATCCTAGCGCCCCCAATGAGCAGTTCTTC
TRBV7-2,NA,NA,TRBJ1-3,CASSSSIGNTIYF,TGTGCCAGCAGCTCATCCATCGGAAACACCATATATTTT
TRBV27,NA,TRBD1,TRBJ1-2,CASSPTGDGYTF,TGTGCCAGCAGTCCGACAGGGGACGGCTACACCTTC
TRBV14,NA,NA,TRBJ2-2,CASSQVLGALLNTGELFF,TGTGCCAGCAGCCAAGTCTTGGGGGCCCTATTGAACACCGGGGAGCTGTTTTTT
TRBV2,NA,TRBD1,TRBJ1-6,CASSVTGESPLHF,TGTGCCAGCAGTGTTACAGGGGAGTCACCCCTCCACTTT